This paragraph reports one T cell receptor beta chain. One junction end does not reproduce the germline sequence, and a read error may be involved. The data were taken from a study of blood T cell repertoires in COVID-19. For the study at large: The cDNA or gDNA used as material had been derived from T cells, B-cell-depleted T cells, or PBMCs.

Here immunoSEQ multiplex PCR was the method, and the copy in TCRdb shows in-frame clones only, minus some. The table includes fewer than 85,000 clones, approximately 77% detected once. Patients in Seattle were enrolled during active infection, then followed longitudinally. Per germline, CDR1 MGHRA and CDR2 YSYEKL. The length of the CDR3 is 18 residues. The sample comprised peripheral blood. The TCR sequence derives from a man between 70 and 80 years old with COVID-19, enrolled during active disease. This chain joins TRBV4-1 and TRBJ2-2, with 12 positions matching TRBD1. The CDR3 is CASSKEGQGAMGTGELFF. The CDR3 region has the DNA TGCGCCAGCAGCAAAGAGGGACAGGGGGCTATGGGCACCGGGGAGCTGTTTTTT.